These 4 T cell receptor beta chains originate from one sample sequenced in a study of blood T cell repertoires in COVID-19. The protocol was immunoSEQ multiplex PCR, while the TCRdb copy is restricted to in-frame clones and leaves out a portion. Of 200,000 to 250,000 clones listed, 65% to 85% are singletons. The sample comprised peripheral blood. All receptors derive from a woman aged 60-70 years with acute or convalescent COVID-19.

This rearrangement joins TRBV6-5 to TRBJ2-7; D is possibly TRBD1 (5 bases). The CDR3 contains 13 residues. Germline CDR1 MNHEY, CDR2 SVGAGI. Deletions cut 6 bases from V and 2 bases from J, with 11 bases between. CDR3 in amino acids: CASRTRQTYEQYF. The CDR3 nucleotides read TGTGCCAGCAGAACCCGACAGACCTACGAGCAGTACTTC.

V gene TRBV6-6 combines with J gene TRBJ1-6; unclear D gene. Trimming removed 8 bases from V and 3 bases from J, with 8 bases in between. The CDR3 spans 13 residues. The germline V gene has CDR1 MNHNY and CDR2 SVGAGI (reference sequence). CDR3 residues: CASLYNYNSPLHF. CDR3 nucleotide sequence: TGTGCCAGCTTGTACAACTATAATTCACCCCTCCACTTT.

J is TRBJ1-1 and V is TRBV28; 11 positions agree with TRBD1. The V gene end was trimmed by 5 bases and the J gene end by 11 bases; junction bases not matched to a gene: 10. Germline V gene sequence: CDR1 MDHEN, CDR2 SYDVKM. This CDR3 is built from 14 residues. The CDR3 DNA reads as TGTGCCAGCAGTCGGACAGGGGGCACATTTGGGGCTTTCTTT. This encodes CASSRTGGTFGAFF.

The J gene is TRBJ1-2, the V gene TRBV7-9; a weak D match, TRBD1 (5 bases). V was cut by 5 bases and J by 4 bases, with 11 bases left in between. Per germline, CDR1 SEHNR and CDR2 FQNEAQ (reference sequence). The CDR3 runs to 13 residues. CDR3 in amino acids: CASSPDRLYGYTF. As DNA, the CDR3 is TGTGCCAGCAGCCCTGACAGACTCTATGGCTACACCTTC.